This T cell receptor beta chain was profiled in a study of identical twins. Study-level points and caveats: Conclusions were drawn cross-sectionally by statistical analysis, without following the same donors.

Using its own MiXCR run on the 5' RACE reads, TCRdb lists one record per CDR3 protein. The sample has approximately 670,000 distinct CDR3 sequences; 6.1% are singletons. This clonotype was seen ten or more times. Its antigen is as yet unknown. Germline-derived CDR1 and CDR2 are SGHDT and YYEEEE. V was cut by 4 bases and J by 5 bases, with 15 bases left in between. The CDR3 covers 14 residues. The sequence came from a man between 18 and 35 years old in good health. The V and J genes are TRBV5-6 and TRBJ1-1; D unresolved. Sequencing input: naive T cells sorted from blood. The CDR3 region is CASSPMGGETEAFF. The CDR3, as DNA: TGTGCCAGCAGCCCGATGGGAGGCGAGACTGAAGCTTTCTTT.